The 10 T cell receptor beta chains presented below share a single source sample, sequenced in a study of T cells after yellow fever vaccination. Each CDR3 protein gets one entry after TCRdb re-called the 5' RACE reads with MiXCR. The sample holds 340,000 or so distinct CDR3 sequences, around 13% seen once. Sequencing used CD4+ T cells sorted from PBMCs, obtained 15 days after the yellow fever booster vaccination. The source is a man aged 18 to 35 who received the YFV17D yellow fever vaccine.

This clonotype came up a few times. The V and J genes are TRBV24-1 and TRBJ2-1; TRBD2 is a possible D gene (6 bases). Germline lookup yields CDR1 KGHDR and CDR2 SFDVKD. V gave up 3 bases and J gave up 2 bases, with 16 bases separating them. The CDR3 loop spans 17 amino acids. CDR3 loop: CATSDLGGAGTYNEQFF. The CDR3 nucleotides are TGTGCCACCAGTGATCTCGGTGGGGCGGGGACCTACAATGAGCAGTTCTTC.

This clonotype was seen more than once but under ten times. This chain uses TRBV20-1 with TRBJ1-2; D might be TRBD1 (6 bases). Trimming cost V 7 bases and J 2 bases, with 11 bases left between them. The CDR3 spans 12 residues. In germline, CDR1 is DFQATT, CDR2 SNEGSKA (reference sequence). The CDR3 protein is CSGRTENYGYTF. CDR3 DNA sequence: TGCAGTGGTCGGACAGAGAACTATGGCTACACCTTC.

A single count supports this clonotype. The chain has TRBV10-3 and TRBJ2-7, with 10 bases that match TRBD2. The CDR3 is 16 residues long. The germline CDR1 and CDR2 sequences are ENHRY and SYGVKD. Trimming took 4 bases from V and 7 from J; bases not matched to a gene: 13. CDR3 sequence (DNA): TGTGCCATCAGTGCTGCTAGCGGGGGCTCATTGAGGGAGCAGTACTTC. This translates into CAISAASGGSLREQYF.

CDR3: CASSYTGTGGTNEKLFF. In DNA form, the CDR3 reads TGTGCCAGCAGTTACACAGGAACAGGGGGAACTAATGAAAAACTGTTTTTT. The chain carries TRBV6-5 and TRBJ1-4; 8 bases are a match to TRBD1. Germline CDR1 MNHEY, CDR2 SVGAGI. This CDR3 contains 17 residues. V was pared by 2 bases and J by 1 base, with 6 bases of the junction left unmatched.

The table lists this clonotype with many counts. The chain links TRBV5-6 to TRBJ2-7, with a tentative D call TRBD1 (5 bases). Between the trimmed V and J ends, which lost 2 bases and 4 bases, there was a span of 13 bases. Germline values: CDR1 SGHDT, CDR2 YYEEEE. The CDR3 covers 14 residues. In DNA, the CDR3 is TGTGCCAGCAGCTTACAGGTGTGGGCTTACGAGCAGTACGTC. Protein product: CASSLQVWAYEQYV.

The chain has TRBV11-2 and TRBJ2-5, with D possibly matching TRBD1 (6 bases). The CDR3 covers 14 residues. With 5 bases removed from V and 2 bases from J, the gap between germline ends came to 12 bases. From germline, CDR1 is SGHAT and CDR2 FQNNGV. CDR3 coding DNA: TGTGCCAGCAGCCCTACCACAGGGCAAGAGACCCAGTACTTC. Translating it yields CASSPTTGQETQYF.

The rearrangement uses TRBV20-1 and TRBJ2-5; TRBD1 is a possible D gene (6 bases). The germline gives CDR1 DFQATT, CDR2 SNEGSKA (reference sequence). This CDR3 has 14 amino acids. The V gene lost 0 bases and the J gene lost 3 bases, with 11 bases spanning the gap. CDR3 amino acids: CSARDENREETQYF. CDR3 DNA: TGCAGTGCTAGAGATGAGAACAGGGAAGAGACCCAGTACTTC.

The DNA for the CDR3 is TGTGCCAGCAACCGGGACTCCCAATCCAATGAGCAGTTCTTC. It translates to CASNRDSQSNEQFF. J is TRBJ2-1 and V is TRBV6-2 or TRBV6-3; a possible D gene is TRBD2 (6 bases). In germline, CDR1 is MNHEY, CDR2 SVGEGT. Trimming removed 7 bases at V and 6 bases at J, with 16 bases between. This CDR3 spans 14 amino acids.

V is TRBV6-1 and J is TRBJ2-1, with D uncertain. The length of the CDR3 is 15 residues. The V and J ends lost 6 bases and 0 bases respectively, with 12 bases between them. Germline CDR1 is MNHNS and CDR2 is SASEGT. The CDR3 spells CASRFGLSSYNEQFF. CDR3 nucleotides: TGTGCCAGCAGATTCGGCCTGAGCTCCTACAATGAGCAGTTCTTC.

This clonotype has at least ten counts. This chain links TRBV5-1 with TRBJ1-4; D is ambiguous. CDR1 is SGHRS, CDR2 YFSETQ, per germline. The CDR3 is 15 amino acids. V lost 0 bases and J lost 12, with 18 bases in between. The chain's CDR3 is CASSLVGPPLAELFF. CDR3 DNA: TGCGCCAGCAGCTTGGTCGGCCCGCCGTTAGCGGAACTGTTTTTT.